The rows below give T cell receptor beta chains drawn from one sample of a study of T cells in Graves' hyperthyroidism and ophthalmopathy. MiXCR, applied by TCRdb to the multiplex PCR reads, yields one record per CDR3 protein. The sample contains approximately 610,000 distinct CDR3 sequences, roughly 14% of which appear only once. Sequenced: blood. The receptors shown here come from a woman aged 35 to 49 with Graves' ophthalmopathy. The CDR3 runs from the conserved cysteine through the conserved F or W. A D gene is named only where the DNA matches it firmly. The size of a clone is reported for some rows only, either as once, few or many, or as a class for expanded clones.

J | V | size | D | CDR3 | DNA
TRBJ2-7 | TRBV19 | many | TRBD2 | CASSQLAGRRYEQYF | TGTGCCAGTAGTCAACTAGCGGGGAGAAGGTACGAGCAGTACTTC
TRBJ2-4 | TRBV28 | many | - | CASSLMVGRGTKNIQYF | TGTGCCAGCAGTTTAATGGTCGGCAGGGGAACGAAAAACATTCAGTACTTC
TRBJ2-5 | TRBV30 | - | TRBD2 | CAFASGPSQETQYF | TGTGCCTTCGCTAGCGGGCCTTCCCAAGAGACCCAGTACTTC
TRBJ1-2 | TRBV11-1 | many | TRBD1 | CASSPANDRGLHGYTF | TGTGCCAGCAGCCCCGCCAACGACAGGGGATTACATGGCTACACCTTC
TRBJ2-7 | TRBV28 | many | - | CASSPSGQFDYEQYF | TGTGCCAGCAGCCCATCCGGACAGTTCGACTACGAGCAGTACTTC
TRBJ1-6 | TRBV4-1 | - | - | CASSQGVPRPESSPLHF | TGCGCCAGCAGCCAAGGGGTGCCCCGTCCGGAATCTTCACCCCTCCACTTT
TRBJ2-2 | TRBV29-1 | - | - | CSALRAAGELFF | TGCAGCGCCCTTAGAGCGGCCGGGGAGCTGTTTTTT
TRBJ2-7 | TRBV5-5 | many | - | CASSGERYEQYF | TGTGCCAGCAGCGGCGAACGGTACGAGCAGTACTTC
TRBJ1-1 | TRBV2 | many | TRBD1 | CASRSDRVDTEAFF | TGTGCCAGCAGATCGGACAGGGTCGACACTGAAGCTTTCTTT
TRBJ1-1 | TRBV12-3/TRBV12-4 | - | - | CASSWTHKAEAFF | TGTGCCAGCAGTTGGACGCACAAAGCTGAAGCTTTCTTT
TRBJ2-7 | TRBV6-5 | - | - | CASSYGLGYEQYF | TGTGCCAGCAGTTATGGGCTAGGCTACGAGCAGTACTTC
TRBJ2-7 | TRBV19 | many | - | CASSTGGGAGYEQYF | TGTGCCAGTAGTACTGGGGGGGGGGCTGGCTACGAGCAGTACTTC
TRBJ2-2 | TRBV11-3 | - | - | CASSLGFAGELFF | TGTGCCAGCAGCTTGGGTTTTGCCGGGGAGCTGTTTTTT
TRBJ2-6 | TRBV4-1 | many | - | CASTALDSGANVLTF | TGCGCCAGCACCGCCCTGGACTCTGGGGCCAACGTCCTGACTTTC
TRBJ2-5 | TRBV28 | many | - | CASSPKPGETQYF | TGTGCCAGCAGTCCAAAACCGGGAGAGACCCAGTACTTC
TRBJ2-7 | TRBV4-2 | many | - | CASSQENRRGEQYF | TGTGCCAGCAGCCAAGAGAATCGGCGAGGCGAGCAGTACTTC
TRBJ1-1 | TRBV19 | - | - | CASSILGAGAEAFF | TGTGCCAGTAGTATCTTGGGCGCCGGGGCTGAAGCTTTCTTT
TRBJ2-5 | TRBV20-1 | - | TRBD2 | CSARRTSGPLETQYF | TGCAGTGCTAGGCGGACTAGCGGGCCCCTAGAGACCCAGTACTTC
TRBJ2-2 | TRBV15 | many | TRBD2 | CATSRDKSGRAKTGELFF | TGTGCCACCAGCAGAGATAAGAGCGGGAGGGCCAAGACCGGGGAGCTGTTTTTT
TRBJ1-1 | TRBV9 | few | - | CASTTSWGNTEAFF | TGTGCCAGCACCACCTCTTGGGGGAACACTGAAGCTTTCTTT
TRBJ1-1 | TRBV6-5 | many | - | CASTPTGFNTEAFF | TGTGCCAGCACCCCAACAGGGTTCAACACTGAAGCTTTCTTT
TRBJ1-2 | TRBV7-9 | few | - | CASTDNYGYTF | TGTGCCAGCACAGATAACTATGGCTACACCTTC
TRBJ2-5 | TRBV28 | - | - | CASSFRIEGQEAQYF | TGTGCCAGCAGTTTCCGAATAGAGGGGCAAGAGGCCCAGTACTTC
TRBJ1-5 | TRBV12-3/TRBV12-4 | many | - | CASSLGGEGQPQHF | TGTGCCAGCAGTTTAGGTGGGGAAGGTCAGCCCCAGCATTTT
TRBJ1-2 | TRBV5-1 | many | TRBD1 | CASSYRTGDGYTF | TGCGCCAGCAGCTATCGGACAGGGGACGGCTACACCTTC
TRBJ2-7 | TRBV25-1 | many | - | CASSARTGPTYEQYF | TGTGCCAGCAGTGCCCGAACAGGGCCCACCTACGAGCAGTACTTC
TRBJ1-1 | TRBV20-1 | many | - | CSARDPNMNTEAFF | TGCAGTGCTAGAGATCCAAACATGAACACTGAAGCTTTCTTT